The 21 T cell receptor beta chains reported below all come from one sample, sequenced in a study of blood T cell repertoires in COVID-19. This table comes from immunoSEQ multiplex PCR, and its TCRdb copy is limited to in-frame clones, with some not included. The table shows 92,000 or so clones, with around 88% occurring only once. Sequencing used peripheral blood. These receptors all stem from a man between 60 and 75 years old with acute or convalescent COVID-19.

CDR3 loop: CASSIRDRDNSPLHF. CDR3 sequence (DNA): TGTGCCAGTAGTATCCGGGACAGGGACAATTCACCCCTCCACTTT. The chain uses TRBV19 and TRBJ1-6, with 9 positions matching TRBD1. Trimming removed 3 bases from V and 7 bases from J; junction bases left unmatched: 4. Germline V gives CDR1 LNHDA, CDR2 SQIVND (reference sequence). The CDR3 spans 15 residues.

The V call is TRBV3-1 (or the pseudogene TRBV3-2), the J call TRBJ2-6; a weak D match, TRBD2 (6 bases). CDR1 is LGHDT and CDR2 is YNNKEL in the germline V gene (reference sequence). V lost 8 bases, J lost 3 bases, and 11 bases lay in between. The CDR3 is 14 amino acids. The CDR3 spells CASHGGYGANVLTF. CDR3 bases: TGTGCCAGCCATGGGGGGTATGGGGCCAACGTCCTGACTTTC.

This chain links TRBV9 with TRBJ2-2, with 12 bases identical to TRBD2. The CDR3 spans 17 residues. CDR1 is SGDLS, CDR2 YYNGEE, per germline. Trimming cost V 0 bases and J 5 bases; bases outside gene matches: 5. CDR3 in amino acids: CASSVGLAGVYTGELFF. The DNA of the CDR3 is TGTGCCAGCAGCGTAGGACTAGCGGGAGTGTATACCGGGGAGCTGTTTTTT.

The gene calls are TRBV14 and TRBJ1-2; D is ambiguous. CDR1 is SGHDN and CDR2 is FVKESK in the germline V gene. The CDR3 consists of 15 residues. V was pared by 1 base and J by 3 bases, with 12 bases between. The DNA of the CDR3 is TGTGCCAGCAGCCAAGTCGTGGGCCAGGACTATGGCTACACCTTC. Translating it yields CASSQVVGQDYGYTF.

The chain combines TRBV6-5 with TRBJ2-1; D might be TRBD1 (6 bases). The CDR3 runs 15 residues. Deletions cut 7 bases from V and 0 bases from J, with 13 bases between. Germline CDR1 reads MNHEY; CDR2 reads SVGAGI. CDR3 sequence reads: CASTEGVSSYNEQFF. In DNA, the CDR3 is TGTGCCAGCACCGAGGGGGTAAGCTCCTACAATGAGCAGTTCTTC.

The genes are TRBV4-2 and TRBJ2-1; 10 bases map to TRBD2. Per germline, CDR1 LGHNA and CDR2 YNFKEQ. V lost 1 base, J lost 3 bases, and 3 bases stayed unmatched. The CDR3 covers 16 residues. CDR3 region: CASSQVPSGGYNEQFF. The CDR3 DNA sequence: TGTGCCAGCAGCCAAGTGCCTAGCGGGGGCTACAATGAGCAGTTCTTC.

This chain connects TRBV5-1 to TRBJ2-5; D is unresolved. The CDR3 totals 12 residues. V was trimmed by 4 bases and J by 0 bases, leaving 4 bases between them. Germline lookup yields CDR1 SGHRS and CDR2 YFSETQ. CDR3 residues: CASSPNQETQYF. CDR3 in DNA: TGCGCCAGCAGCCCCAACCAAGAGACCCAGTACTTC.

The chain joins TRBV5-8 to TRBJ2-3; TRBD1 matches at 7 bases. Germline loops: CDR1 SGHTS, CDR2 YDEGEE. After removal of 2 bases from V and 1 base from J, the junction contained 1 base not matched to a gene. The CDR3 is 14 residues long. CDR3 sequence: CASSFGTGTDTQYF. For the CDR3, the DNA is TGTGCCAGCAGCTTCGGGACAGGCACAGATACGCAGTATTTT.

In this sample, this clone turned up once. V is TRBV12-5 and J is TRBJ1-1; tentative D call: TRBD1 (5 bases). The germline V gene encodes CDR1 LGHNT and CDR2 FRNRAP. V was clipped by 4 bases and J by 2 bases, with 14 bases between them. The CDR3 is made up of 15 amino acids. CDR3 protein: CASGSQDNFNTEAFF. The CDR3 DNA follows: TGTGCTAGTGGTTCCCAGGACAACTTTAACACTGAAGCTTTCTTT. Based on the CDR3 plus reference TRBV12-5 and TRBJ1-1, the full variable domain is DARVTQTPRHKVTEMGQEVTMRCQPILGHNTVFWYRQTMMQGLELLAYFRNRAPLDDSGMPKDRFSAEMPDATLATLKIQPSEPRDSAVYFCASGSQDNFNTEAFFGQGTRLTVV.

The chain has TRBV15 and TRBJ1-6; no definite D call. Trimming removed 0 bases at V and 10 bases at J, with 7 bases between. The CDR3 spans 13 residues. In germline, CDR1 is LNHNV, CDR2 YYDKDF (reference sequence). The CDR3 sequence: CATSRDVGSPLHF. In DNA form, the CDR3 reads TGTGCCACCAGCAGAGACGTGGGCTCACCCCTCCACTTT.

The rearrangement joins TRBV19 to TRBJ1-6; maybe TRBD1 (5 bases). Germline values: CDR1 LNHDA, CDR2 SQIVND (reference sequence). V lost 6 bases and J 14 bases, leaving 20 bases between the germline ends. The CDR3 is 14 amino acids. The DNA for the CDR3 is TGTGCCAGTAGCCGGGACTCAACCCCCCCCACCCTCCACTTT. Amino acids: CASSRDSTPPTLHF. Full variable domain (missing parts from reference TRBV19 and TRBJ1-6): DGGITQSPKYLFRKEGQNVTLSCEQNLNHDAMYWYRQDPGQGLRLIYYSQIVNDFQKGDIAEGYSVSREKKESFPLTVTSAQKNPTAFYLCASSRDSTPPTLHFGNGTRLTVT.

The genes are TRBV30 and TRBJ1-2, with a tentative D call TRBD1 (6 bases). Germline V gives CDR1 GTSNPN, CDR2 SVGIG (reference sequence). The CDR3 sequence is 13 residues long. V shed 8 bases and J shed 8 bases, with 21 bases lying between them. The chain's CDR3 is CAGTTGPHLGYTF. The CDR3 region has the DNA TGTGCCGGAACTACAGGGCCTCACTTGGGCTACACCTTC.

V usage is TRBV9 and J usage is TRBJ2-5; the match to TRBD2 covers 10 bases. Germline values: CDR1 SGDLS, CDR2 YYNGEE. This CDR3 has 15 residues. V shed 6 bases and J 5 bases; nucleotides not matched to a gene: 10. CDR3 in amino acids: CASTVGAGGSETQYF. The DNA for the CDR3 is TGTGCCAGCACCGTGGGAGCGGGGGGGTCCGAGACCCAGTACTTC.

The CDR3 region is CASSFQGRGTEAFF. The CDR3 bases are TGCGCCAGCAGCTTTCAGGGGCGAGGCACTGAAGCTTTCTTT. This chain links TRBV5-1 with TRBJ1-1; D is possibly TRBD1 (6 bases). Looked up from germline, CDR1 is SGHRS and CDR2 is YFSETQ. The V gene lost 2 bases and the J gene lost 4 bases, with 12 bases spanning the gap. This CDR3 spans 14 amino acids.

The chain couples TRBV19 to TRBJ2-3; 12 bases match TRBD2. The V gene's germline CDR1 is LNHDA and CDR2 SQIVND (reference sequence). This CDR3 comprises 17 residues. Germline trimming cut 5 bases from V and 9 bases from J; bases unmatched to any gene: 15. The CDR3 DNA is TGTGCCAGTAGTTCCCGGACTAGCGGGGCCAAGGGGGGGACGCAGTATTTT. Translating gives CASSSRTSGAKGGTQYF.

In this sample, this clone turned up a few times. The V call is TRBV10-3, the J call TRBJ2-2; perhaps TRBD2 as D (6 bases). The CDR3 spans 14 residues. The germline V gene has CDR1 ENHRY and CDR2 SYGVKD. Trimming left V 10 bases short and J 3 bases short, with 15 bases between. The CDR3 region has the DNA TGTGCCAACTCCCCGGGAGCCGACACCGGGGAGCTGTTTTTT. Translating it yields CANSPGADTGELFF.

The chain is built from TRBV5-1 and TRBJ2-7; 8 bases are a match to TRBD1. This CDR3 contains 14 residues. CDR1 is SGHRS and CDR2 is YFSETQ in the germline V gene. The J segment lost 5 bases and the V segment lost 3 bases, leaving 7 bases of the junction unmatched. The CDR3 region has the DNA TGCGCCAGCAGCTCCGACAGGGGACCGAACGAGCAGTACTTC. As protein: CASSSDRGPNEQYF.

The chain joins TRBV24-1 to TRBJ2-5, with 7 positions matching TRBD1. Trimming at V came to 4 bases and at J to 2 bases, leaving 3 bases not matched to a gene. This CDR3 has 14 residues. The germline CDR1 and CDR2 sequences are KGHDR and SFDVKD. The CDR3 loop is CATSDRGFQETQYF. CDR3 DNA: TGTGCCACCAGTGACAGGGGGTTTCAAGAGACCCAGTACTTC.

A few counts support this clone. The chain carries TRBV12-3 or TRBV12-4 and TRBJ2-1; 9 positions agree with TRBD1. Losses at the gene ends were 5 bases for V and 8 bases for J; bases not matched to a gene: 4. This CDR3 is built from 13 residues. CDR3: CASSRDRVDEQFF. Here the CDR3 DNA reads TGTGCCAGCAGTCGGGACAGGGTGGATGAGCAGTTCTTC.

This clone was detected once. The chain uses TRBV7-2 and TRBJ2-7; TRBD1 matches at 7 bases. The CDR3 totals 15 residues. Germline lookup yields CDR1 SGHTA and CDR2 FQGNSA. V shed 5 bases, J shed 2 bases, and the junction held 9 bases outside the gene matches. This chain's CDR3 is CASSPRTGPTYEQYF. CDR3 bases: TGTGCCAGCAGCCCCCGGACAGGTCCTACCTACGAGCAGTACTTC.

The chain couples TRBV18 to TRBJ1-1; perhaps TRBD1 as D (6 bases). Germline-derived CDR1 and CDR2 are KGHSH and LQKENI. Trimming left V 2 bases short and J 2 bases short, with 9 bases between. The length of the CDR3 is 14 residues. The CDR3 here is CASSPVGGNTEAFF. The CDR3 coding sequence is TGTGCCAGCTCACCAGTAGGGGGAAACACTGAAGCTTTCTTT.